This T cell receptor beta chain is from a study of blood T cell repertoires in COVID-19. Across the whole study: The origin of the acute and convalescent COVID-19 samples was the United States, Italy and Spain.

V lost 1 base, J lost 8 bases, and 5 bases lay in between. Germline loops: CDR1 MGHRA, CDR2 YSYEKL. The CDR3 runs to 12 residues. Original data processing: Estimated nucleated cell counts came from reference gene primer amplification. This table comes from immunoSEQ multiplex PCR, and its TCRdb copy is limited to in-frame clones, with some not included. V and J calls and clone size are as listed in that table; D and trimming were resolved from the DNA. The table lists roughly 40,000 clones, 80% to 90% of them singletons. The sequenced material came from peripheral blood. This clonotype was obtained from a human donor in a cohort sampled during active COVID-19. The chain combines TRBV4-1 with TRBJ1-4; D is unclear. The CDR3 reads CASSQVMEKLFF. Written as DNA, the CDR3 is TGCGCCAGCAGCCAAGTAATGGAAAAACTGTTTTTT.